Below, 13 T cell receptor beta chains from the same sample are listed, as sequenced in a study of T cell responses to AZD1222 COVID-19 vaccine. Libraries were prepared by immunoSEQ multiplex PCR; TCRdb keeps only in-frame clonotypes and omits some of them. The sample yields roughly 150,000 clones, 80% to 95% seen once. The input for sequencing was peripheral blood, taken on day 0 of AZD1222 vaccination. These receptors were taken from an adult in good health.

V usage is TRBV27 and J usage is TRBJ1-5, with unresolved D. This CDR3 comprises 14 residues. Germline V lookup: CDR1 MNHEY, CDR2 SMNVEV (reference sequence). Trimming left V 3 bases short and J 4 bases short, with 10 bases between. The CDR3 sequence: CASSFVGGNQPQHF. In DNA form, the CDR3 reads TGTGCCAGCAGTTTCGTAGGAGGGAATCAGCCCCAGCATTTT.

This clone occurred once. The V and J genes are TRBV19 and TRBJ1-1, with D maybe TRBD1 (6 bases). This CDR3 comprises 15 residues. V was trimmed by 3 bases and J by 2 bases, leaving 13 bases between them. Germline loops: CDR1 LNHDA, CDR2 SQIVND (reference sequence). CDR3 DNA: TGTGCCAGTAGTATTTCCGGGACACTCAACACTGAAGCTTTCTTT. Translation gives CASSISGTLNTEAFF.

This chain joins TRBV7-9 and TRBJ1-1; D unclear. Trimming left V 1 base short and J 1 base short, with 4 bases between. Germline lookup yields CDR1 SEHNR and CDR2 FQNEAQ (reference sequence). This CDR3 region has 13 residues. In DNA, the CDR3 is TGTGCCAGCAGCTTAGGATCGAACACTGAAGCTTTCTTT. Residues: CASSLGSNTEAFF.

The chain uses TRBV6-5 and TRBJ1-1; possibly TRBD1 for D (5 bases). Germline loops: CDR1 MNHEY, CDR2 SVGAGI. This CDR3 region has 12 residues. V was cut by 4 bases and J by 11 bases, with 14 bases left in between. The CDR3 loop is CASSFQGLKAFF. CDR3 DNA sequence: TGTGCCAGCAGTTTTCAGGGACTGAAGGCTTTCTTT.

The V call is TRBV6-1, the J call TRBJ1-3; D gene ambiguous. This CDR3 is built from 16 residues. Germline loops: CDR1 MNHNS, CDR2 SASEGT. V was shortened by 2 bases and J by 2 bases, with 13 bases between the two germline ends. As DNA, the CDR3 is TGTGCCAGCAGTGAAATGGTGTCGGTCACTGGAAACACCATATATTTT. It encodes CASSEMVSVTGNTIYF.

J is TRBJ1-2 and V is TRBV7-2, with 12 bases matching TRBD1. There are 18 residues in the CDR3. Germline values: CDR1 SGHTA, CDR2 FQGNSA. V shed 5 bases and J 8 bases; nucleotides not matched to a gene: 18. This CDR3 is CASSANPYRDRGRGGYTF. The CDR3 bases are TGTGCCAGCAGCGCCAATCCGTACCGGGACAGGGGGCGAGGGGGCTACACCTTC.

The chain is built from TRBV6-5 and TRBJ1-1; maybe TRBD1 (5 bases). Looked up from germline, CDR1 is MNHEY and CDR2 is SVGAGI. The CDR3 consists of 12 residues. Trimming pared 6 bases from V and 3 bases from J, leaving 8 bases between. DNA for the CDR3: TGTGCCAGCAGGGGACGGTACACTGAAGCTTTCTTT. Amino acids: CASRGRYTEAFF.

The chain links TRBV11-3 to TRBJ2-1; D may be TRBD2 (6 bases). The CDR3 has 15 residues. V was clipped by 2 bases and J by 1 base, with 9 bases between them. Germline V gene lookup returns CDR1 SGHNT and CDR2 YENEEA. DNA for the CDR3: TGTGCCAGCAGCTTATCCGGGACTTCCTACAATGAGCAGTTCTTC. It is translated as CASSLSGTSYNEQFF.

This clone occurred once. The V call is TRBV28, the J call TRBJ1-2, with D possibly TRBD1 on 6 matching bases. Germline CDR1 MDHEN, CDR2 SYDVKM. The CDR3 is 16 amino acids. V was cut by 5 bases and J by 3 bases, with 19 bases left in between. CDR3 region: CASSTTWQGRDYGYTF. CDR3 coding DNA: TGTGCCAGCAGTACTACGTGGCAGGGGAGAGACTATGGCTACACCTTC.

This clone was seen just once. V and J are TRBV3-1 (or the pseudogene TRBV3-2) and TRBJ1-5; D is ambiguous. The germline V gene has CDR1 LGHDT and CDR2 YNNKEL (reference sequence). The CDR3 is made up of 14 amino acids. With 0 bases removed from V and 5 bases from J, the gap between germline ends came to 8 bases. CDR3 DNA: TGTGCCAGCAGCCAAGATAAGGGAGATCAGCCCCAGCATTTT. This gives the protein CASSQDKGDQPQHF.

The V and J genes are TRBV11-2 and TRBJ2-7; maybe TRBD1 (6 bases). The germline V and J ends were trimmed by 7 bases and 5 bases, with 18 bases remaining between them. Germline lookup yields CDR1 SGHAT and CDR2 FQNNGV. This CDR3 contains 14 residues. The CDR3, as DNA: TGTGCCAGCAACAACAACAGGGTTTACAACGAGCAGTACTTC. It specifies CASNNNRVYNEQYF. The variable domain in full, completed from reference TRBV11-2 and TRBJ2-7, reads EAGVAQSPRYKIIEKRQSVAFWCNPISGHATLYWYQQILGQGPKLLIQFQNNGVVDDSQLPKDRFSAERLKGVDSTLKIQPAKLEDSAVYLCASNNNRVYNEQYFGPGTRLTVT.

The V and J genes are TRBV19 and TRBJ1-5; TRBD1 aligns across 11 bases. The CDR3 covers 18 residues. Trimming cost V 4 bases and J 2 bases; bases outside gene matches: 10. CDR1 LNHDA and CDR2 SQIVND come from the germline V gene (reference sequence). In DNA, the CDR3 is TGTGCCAGTAGTACGACTCGGACAGGGGGCTCTGGCAATCAGCCCCAGCATTTT. Its protein is CASSTTRTGGSGNQPQHF. The full variable domain, with the rest looked up from reference TRBV19 and TRBJ1-5, is DGGITQSPKYLFRKEGQNVTLSCEQNLNHDAMYWYRQDPGQGLRLIYYSQIVNDFQKGDIAEGYSVSREKKESFPLTVTSAQKNPTAFYLCASSTTRTGGSGNQPQHFGDGTRLSIL.

The chain has TRBV7-9 and TRBJ1-3, with D perhaps TRBD1 (5 bases). Trimming removed 8 bases at V and 4 bases at J, with 12 bases between. This CDR3 contains 13 residues. From germline, CDR1 is SEHNR and CDR2 FQNEAQ (reference sequence). The DNA of the CDR3 is TGTGCCAGCGCGGAGGGGCGAGGAAACACCATATATTTT. It is translated as CASAEGRGNTIYF.